This T cell receptor (beta chain) is from a study of T cells in Graves' hyperthyroidism and ophthalmopathy. Study conclusions and caveats: Researchers found most expanded thyroid clonotypes above 0.001 in blood as well. Ophthalmopathy was model-predicted a median roughly 6.2 months pre-onset.

This clonotype was recorded many times. The antigen is undetermined. There were TCR beta CDR3 regions amplified from RNA transcripts. Researchers ran a first-round RT-PCR on the TCR CDR3 using the HTBI primer set. TCRdb called the multiplex PCR reads again in MiXCR, with one record for every CDR3 protein. The data show about 400,000 distinct CDR3 sequences, approximately 13% seen once. Trimming removed 5 bases from V and 6 bases from J, with 11 bases in between. CDR1 and CDR2 from the germline V gene are SEHNR and FQNEAQ (reference sequence). This CDR3 has 12 amino acids. This sequence was found in a woman between 18 and 29 years old with Graves' hyperthyroidism. Source material: blood. The chain recombines TRBV7-9 with TRBJ2-7; no definite D call. This CDR3 reads CASSRHPGEQYF. CDR3 bases: TGTGCCAGCAGCCGACATCCGGGCGAGCAGTACTTC.